These 4 T cell receptor beta chains share one sample of origin, sequenced in a study of glioma-infiltrating T cells after dendritic cell vaccination. Profiled with immunoSEQ multiplex PCR; TCRdb holds only in-frame clones, not every one. The sample contains roughly 100,000 clones, roughly 76% of which appear only once. The material sequenced was blood, taken before dendritic cell vaccination. The origin of the receptors is a human donor with glioblastoma.

The chain joins TRBV7-8 to TRBJ1-2; the match to TRBD1 covers 8 bases. CDR3 length: 21 amino acids. J was trimmed by 5 bases and V by 0 bases; bases with no gene match: 23. Germline V lookup: CDR1 SGHVS, CDR2 FQNEAQ. CDR3 region: CASSLAGRGLFLGERWYGYTF. CDR3 DNA sequence: TGTGCCAGCAGCTTAGCGGGCAGGGGGCTTTTTTTGGGAGAAAGGTGGTATGGCTACACCTTC.

The rearrangement links TRBV9 to TRBJ1-1, with TRBD1 as a possible D gene (5 bases). V lost 3 bases to trimming and J lost 4 bases, with 16 bases between them. The CDR3 contains 15 residues. Germline-derived CDR1 and CDR2 are SGDLS and YYNGEE. Written as DNA, the CDR3 is TGTGCCAGCAGCGCCTTCGAAGGGGAACGCACTGAAGCTTTCTTT. This encodes CASSAFEGERTEAFF.

The rearrangement links TRBV30 to TRBJ2-3; D is ambiguous. Per the germline V gene, CDR1 is GTSNPN and CDR2 is SVGIG (reference sequence). Trimming shortened V by 5 bases and J by 5 bases, and 8 bases separated the two germline ends. The CDR3 is 11 residues long. CDR3 nucleotide sequence: TGTGCCTGGGGTACGGGAGATACGCAGTATTTT. Protein: CAWGTGDTQYF.

A few counts support this clone. This chain links TRBV5-1 with TRBJ1-6, with unresolved D. The length of the CDR3 is 16 residues. V was pared by 4 bases and J by 7 bases, with 18 bases between. Germline lookup yields CDR1 SGHRS and CDR2 YFSETQ. CDR3 DNA sequence: TGCGCCAGCAGCACAAACCCGGGGATAGCCAATTCACCCCTCCACTTT. Its translation is CASSTNPGIANSPLHF.